A selection of T cell receptor beta chains follows, all from one sample in a study of Graves' ophthalmopathy and Graves' hyperthyroidism. MiXCR was run by TCRdb on the multiplex PCR reads, yielding one entry per CDR3 protein. The sample records almost 750,000 distinct CDR3 sequences, 35% to 50% being singletons. The sample was peripheral blood. Receptor source: an adult man with Graves' ophthalmopathy. Each CDR3 is given with its conserved first and last residue. A D gene is named only where the DNA matches it firmly. Expanded clones get a size class; other rows say once, few or many, or leave the size out.

J | D | size | length | V | DNA | CDR3
TRBJ1-2 | - | few | 15 | TRBV7-9 | TGTGCCAGCAGTTCAGTAGGACCGGTCAACTATGGCTACACCTTC | CASSSVGPVNYGYTF
TRBJ2-5 | - | - | 13 | TRBV20-1 | TGCAGTGCGAGGAGGGACCGTACGGAGACCCAGTACTTC | CSARRDRTETQYF
TRBJ2-5 | TRBD1 | - | 16 | TRBV5-1 | TGCGCCAGCAGCTTGGTGGCGGGACAGGGTGGAGAGACCCAGTACTTC | CASSLVAGQGGETQYF
TRBJ2-7 | - | few | 13 | TRBV7-9 | TGTGCCAGCAGCTTATATTCCGGGAGCGAGCAGTACTTC | CASSLYSGSEQYF
TRBJ1-4 | TRBD1 | many | 17 | TRBV9 | TGTGCCAGCAGCGGCCGGGACAGGGGGTTTTCTAATGAAAAACTGTTTTTT | CASSGRDRGFSNEKLFF
TRBJ2-6 | TRBD2 | - | 16 | TRBV4-2 | TGTGCCAGCAGCCAAGCGGCGGGAGCTGGGGCCAACGTCCTGACTTTC | CASSQAAGAGANVLTF
TRBJ2-5 | TRBD2 | - | 13 | TRBV2 | TGTGCCAGCAGTGCCGGGGGGGAAGAGACCCAGTACTTC | CASSAGGEETQYF
TRBJ1-2 | - | - | 11 | TRBV29-1 | TGCAGCGCCTCAGGGCTTACTGGAAACACCTTC | CSASGLTGNTF
TRBJ1-2 | - | - | 12 | TRBV2 | TGTGCCAGCAGTGGGACGCGAGTAGGCTACACCTTC | CASSGTRVGYTF
TRBJ1-1 | - | many | 12 | TRBV19 | TGTGCCAGTAGTATCGGGACACTAGAAGCTTTCTTT | CASSIGTLEAFF
TRBJ1-1 | - | many | 11 | TRBV29-1 | TGCAGCGTTGAGGTGAACACTGAAGCTTTCTTT | CSVEVNTEAFF
TRBJ1-2 | - | - | 12 | TRBV2 | TGTGCCTGGAGTGTGCAGCGTTATGGCTACACCTTC | CAWSVQRYGYTF
TRBJ2-7 | - | - | 13 | TRBV5-4 | TGTGCCAGCAGCTGGGGGTTTTCCTACGAGCAGTACTTC | CASSWGFSYEQYF
TRBJ1-1 | - | - | 12 | TRBV15 | TGTGCCACCAGCAGCCCGAACACTGAAGCTTTCTTT | CATSSPNTEAFF
TRBJ2-5 | - | - | 11 | TRBV20-1 | TGCAGTGCTAGCTCTTGGGAGACCCAGTACTTC | CSASSWETQYF
TRBJ2-7 | - | - | 15 | TRBV28 | TGTGCCAGCAGCCCCAGGGGCCACGGCCGGTACGAGCAGTACTTC | CASSPRGHGRYEQYF
TRBJ2-6 | - | - | 12 | TRBV29-1 | TGCAGCTTAAGCTCTGGGGCCAACGTCCTGACTTTC | CSLSSGANVLTF
TRBJ1-2 | - | - | 14 | TRBV25-1 | TGTGCCAGCAGCAGACAGGCCTCCAGAGATAGCTACACCTTC | CASSRQASRDSYTF
TRBJ2-7 | - | - | 15 | TRBV14 | TGTGCCAGCAGCCGGGACCCAAGTGGGGTATACGAGCAGTACTTC | CASSRDPSGVYEQYF
TRBJ1-2 | - | few | 16 | TRBV4-2 | TGTGCCAGCAGCTTAATCGCAGGGAGGGCTAACTATGGCTACACCTTC | CASSLIAGRANYGYTF
TRBJ2-5 | TRBD1 | - | 16 | TRBV25-1 | TGTGCCAGCAGACCAACAGGGGGCGCCCTAAAAGAGACCCAGTACTTC | CASRPTGGALKETQYF
TRBJ2-7 | - | - | 11 | TRBV25-1 | TGTGCCAGCAGTTTAGCCGGACGGCAGTACTTC | CASSLAGRQYF
TRBJ1-5 | - | few | 13 | TRBV20-1 | TGCAGTGCCCCGACCGGCGGTGGTCAGCCCCAGCATTTT | CSAPTGGGQPQHF
TRBJ2-3 | TRBD2 | - | 15 | TRBV11-1 | TGTGCCAGCAGCTCCGTAGCGGGAAGAACAGATACGCAGTATTTT | CASSSVAGRTDTQYF
TRBJ1-2 | - | once | 12 | TRBV28 | TGTGCCAGCGCCGGAAATAACTATGGCCACACCTTC | CASAGNNYGHTF
TRBJ2-6 | - | many | 15 | TRBV9 | TGTGCCAGCAGCGTCCCTTACTCTGGGGCCAACGTCCTGACTTTC | CASSVPYSGANVLTF
TRBJ2-2 | - | - | 15 | TRBV9 | TGTGCCAGCAGCGCGCAGTCTCAGAACACCGGGGAGCTGTTTTTT | CASSAQSQNTGELFF
TRBJ2-7 | TRBD2 | few | 15 | TRBV4-1 | TGCGCCAGCAGCCAATCGGGACTAGCGGGCTACGAGCAGTACTTC | CASSQSGLAGYEQYF
TRBJ1-1 | TRBD1 | - | 16 | TRBV25-1 | TGTGCCAGCAGTGCGCATGGACAGGGAGGAAACACTGAAGCTTTCTTT | CASSAHGQGGNTEAFF
TRBJ2-7 | TRBD1 | many | 14 | TRBV29-1 | TGCAGCGTTGAAGTAGGCGACAGGGGGTACGAGCAGTACTTC | CSVEVGDRGYEQYF